This T cell receptor beta chain was captured in a study of blood T cell repertoires in COVID-19. Study in general: Sample material is recorded as cDNA or gDNA derived from T cells, B-cell-depleted T cells, or PBMCs.

This CDR3 has 19 amino acids. Trimming took 4 bases from V and 2 from J; bases not matched to a gene: 10. The germline CDR1 and CDR2 sequences are LGHNA and YNFKEQ. Produced via immunoSEQ multiplex PCR; TCRdb's table is partial and in-frame only. The sample consists of 150,000 to 200,000 clones, around 80% of them appearing once. The gene calls are TRBV4-2 and TRBJ2-3, with 15 bases that match TRBD2. This receptor was obtained from a woman older than 75 with acute or convalescent COVID-19. Source material: peripheral blood. DNA of the CDR3: TGTGCCAGCAGCCGCGGACTAGCGGGGGGGCCGGGACACACAGATACGCAGTATTTT. This gives the protein CASSRGLAGGPGHTDTQYF.